The 19 T cell receptor beta chains listed next were all sequenced from one sample in a study of blood T cell repertoires in COVID-19. Profiled with immunoSEQ multiplex PCR; TCRdb holds only in-frame clones, not every one. The sample holds hundreds of thousands of clones; approximately 87% are singletons and the top ten take about a tenth. Sequenced sample: PBMCs or T cells enriched from blood (not recorded which). Every receptor here comes from a woman aged 45-65 years who had recovered from COVID-19.

The chain combines TRBV23-1 with TRBJ2-7; 8 bases agree with TRBD1. TRBV23-1 is assigned to the ORF class and has an uncertain function. With V trimmed by 11 bases and J by 2 bases, 5 bases remained unmatched. CDR3 size: 12 residues. The CDR3 is CASRDRTYEQYF. CDR3 nucleotides: TGCGCCTCCAGGGACAGGACCTACGAGCAGTACTTC.

The chain carries TRBV7-8 and TRBJ1-6, with a tentative D call TRBD1 (5 bases). The CDR3 sequence is 16 residues long. From germline, CDR1 is SGHVS and CDR2 FQNEAQ. Deletions cut 5 bases from V and 0 bases from J, with 11 bases between. The CDR3 nucleotides are TGTGCCAGCAGCCCCCGACAGAGCTCCTATAATTCACCCCTCCACTTT. It yields the protein CASSPRQSSYNSPLHF.

This clone has more than one count but fewer than ten. The chain couples TRBV1 to TRBJ1-2. TRBV1 corresponds to a pseudogene. The CDR3 extends over 16 amino acids. Here the CDR3 reads CTSSQLGGGANYGYTF. CDR3 in DNA: TGCACCAGCAGCCAACTTGGCGGGGGCGCAAACTATGGCTACACCTTC.

CDR3 sequence: CASSLETSSYNEQFF. The CDR3 bases are TGTGCCAGCAGCTTAGAAACTTCCTCCTACAATGAGCAGTTCTTC. The rearrangement joins TRBV7-9 to TRBJ2-1; D call uncertain. CDR3 length: 15 residues. V shed 1 base and J shed 0 bases, with 7 bases lying between them. CDR1 is SEHNR, CDR2 FQNEAQ, per germline (reference sequence).

The rearrangement links TRBV7-2 to TRBJ2-1, with D unclear. The CDR3 contains 12 residues. The germline V gene encodes CDR1 SGHTA and CDR2 FQGNSA. V lost 5 bases to trimming and J lost 4 bases, with 6 bases between them. The CDR3 region has the DNA TGTGCCAGCAGCCGCGGATACAATGAGCAGTTCTTC. Protein: CASSRGYNEQFF. The variable domain in full, completed from reference TRBV7-2 and TRBJ2-1, reads GAGVSQSPSNKVTEKGKDVELRCDPISGHTALYWYRQSLGQGLEFLIYFQGNSAPDKSGLPSDRFSAERTGGSVSTLTIQRTQQEDSAVYLCASSRGYNEQFFGPGTRLTVL.

This clone has just a few counts. The chain recombines TRBV6-5 with TRBJ2-1, with D hard to call. The CDR3 is 13 residues long. Germline values: CDR1 MNHEY, CDR2 SVGAGI. With 8 bases removed from V and 4 bases from J, the gap between germline ends came to 12 bases. CDR3 in amino acids: CASGRSSYNEQFF. CDR3 bases: TGTGCCAGCGGCAGGTCTTCATACAATGAGCAGTTCTTC.

The chain recombines TRBV15 with TRBJ2-5; D not certain. CDR3 length: 14 amino acids. Deletions cut 0 bases from V and 5 bases from J, with 10 bases between. CDR1 and CDR2 (germline): LNHNV, YYDKDF (reference sequence). CDR3 residues: CATSRDKAAETQYF. The CDR3 nucleotides read TGTGCCACCAGCAGAGATAAGGCGGCGGAGACCCAGTACTTC.

The chain joins TRBV30 to TRBJ1-3; D remains ambiguous. The germline CDR1 and CDR2 sequences are GTSNPN and SVGIG (reference sequence). This CDR3 contains 16 residues. With 5 bases removed from V and 4 bases from J, the gap between germline ends came to 21 bases. The CDR3 bases are TGTGCCTGGGTTCTCCCCTCCGGGTTCCTAGGAAACACCATATATTTT. Protein sequence: CAWVLPSGFLGNTIYF.

There are a few counts of this clone. The CDR3, as DNA: TGTGCCAGCTCACCAGGACGGACTGCAAACACTGAAGCTTTCTTT. This codes for CASSPGRTANTEAFF. This chain joins TRBV18 and TRBJ1-1; D is uncertain. Germline V lookup: CDR1 KGHSH, CDR2 LQKENI. Trimming took 2 bases from V and 2 from J, leaving 12 bases between them. CDR3 length: 15 amino acids.

This chain joins TRBV19 and TRBJ1-2; D remains unclear. CDR1 and CDR2 from the germline V gene are LNHDA and SQIVND (reference sequence). This CDR3 is 12 amino acids long. Trimming stripped 1 base from V and 7 bases from J, with 7 bases between. This chain's CDR3 is CASSIGESGYTF. CDR3 DNA sequence: TGTGCCAGTAGTATAGGAGAAAGTGGCTACACCTTC.

The chain couples TRBV6-2 or TRBV6-3 to TRBJ1-5; a possible D gene is TRBD1 (5 bases). V was cut by 0 bases and J by 4 bases, with 10 bases left in between. This CDR3 comprises 15 residues. In germline, CDR1 is MNHEY, CDR2 SVGEGT. This CDR3 reads CASSYSIGGNQPQHF. CDR3 coding DNA: TGTGCCAGCAGTTACTCGATTGGGGGGAATCAGCCCCAGCATTTT.

The genes are TRBV12-3 or TRBV12-4 and TRBJ1-2; D is uncertain. The CDR3 loop spans 13 amino acids. Between the trimmed V and J ends, which lost 3 bases and 8 bases, there was a span of 13 bases. Here the CDR3 reads CASSLARLVGYTF. CDR3 DNA sequence: TGTGCCAGCAGTTTGGCCAGGCTGGTGGGCTACACCTTC.

Concerning this clone: The identical CDR3 is also encoded by other nucleotide sequences in the sample. The J gene is TRBJ1-1, the V gene TRBV5-6, with TRBD1 matching 7 bases. CDR3 length: 14 residues. Germline values: CDR1 SGHDT, CDR2 YYEEEE. After removal of 0 bases from V and 5 bases from J, the junction contained 4 bases not matched to a gene. In DNA, the CDR3 is TGTGCCAGCAGCTTGGTTCCAGGGGGGACTGAAGCTTTCTTT. Amino acids: CASSLVPGGTEAFF.

The chain employs TRBV19 and TRBJ2-7; 8 bases match TRBD1. CDR1 is LNHDA and CDR2 is SQIVND in the germline V gene (reference sequence). J was trimmed by 2 bases and V by 4 bases; bases with no gene match: 10. The CDR3 consists of 16 residues. DNA of the CDR3: TGTGCCAGTAGTACTCTCACCGGGACAGGTACCTACGAGCAGTACTTC. Protein product: CASSTLTGTGTYEQYF.

The V call is TRBV5-1, the J call TRBJ1-1; 8 nucleotides line up with TRBD1. The CDR3 contains 14 residues. Germline lookup yields CDR1 SGHRS and CDR2 YFSETQ. The V segment lost 3 bases and the J segment 3 bases; nucleotides outside the gene matches: 4. CDR3: CASSSGQAYTEAFF. The CDR3 DNA reads TGCGCCAGCAGCTCGGGACAGGCTTACACTGAAGCTTTCTTT.

The chain carries TRBV10-3 and TRBJ1-2; no definite D call. Looked up from germline, CDR1 is ENHRY and CDR2 is SYGVKD. The V gene lost 2 bases and the J gene lost 4 bases, with 8 bases spanning the gap. This CDR3 spans 13 amino acids. The CDR3 sequence is CAISEPRSYGYTF. The DNA of the CDR3 is TGTGCCATCAGTGAGCCACGGAGCTATGGCTACACCTTC.

Written as DNA, the CDR3 is TGCGCCAGCAGCTTGGCAACCGGACAGGGGGATGGCTACACCTTC. This sequence encodes CASSLATGQGDGYTF. The V and J genes are TRBV5-1 and TRBJ1-2; 10 bases agree with TRBD1. The CDR3 contains 15 residues. V shed 0 bases, J shed 6 bases, and the junction held 5 bases outside the gene matches. Germline-derived CDR1 and CDR2 are SGHRS and YFSETQ. The complete variable domain, with remaining parts taken from reference TRBV5-1 and TRBJ1-2, reads KAGVTQTPRYLIKTRGQQVTLSCSPISGHRSVSWYQQTPGQGLQFLFEYFSETQRNKGNFPGRFSGRQFSNSRSEMNVSTLELGDSALYLCASSLATGQGDGYTFGSGTRLTVV.

The chain uses TRBV6-2 or TRBV6-3 and TRBJ1-5, with D uncertain. The length of the CDR3 is 18 residues. CDR1 and CDR2 from the germline V gene are MNHEY and SVGEGT. V was pared by 0 bases and J by 2 bases, with 17 bases between. The chain's CDR3 is CASSYSTVVSPGNQPQHF. The CDR3 DNA is TGTGCCAGCAGTTACTCCACAGTGGTTAGTCCGGGCAATCAGCCCCAGCATTTT.

The chain links TRBV6-5 to TRBJ1-2; 10 bases fit TRBD1. Germline CDR1 MNHEY, CDR2 SVGAGI. Trimming took 0 bases from V and 8 from J; bases not matched to a gene: 6. This CDR3 comprises 15 residues. CDR3 in DNA: TGTGCCAGCAGTTACTCGGGGACAGGGGAGGGAGGCTACACCTTC. Translated: CASSYSGTGEGGYTF.